Listed below are T cell receptor beta chains from one sample, sequenced in a study of CD8+ T cells in alopecia areata. Sequencing used immunoSEQ multiplex PCR; TCRdb keeps in-frame clones, though not all of them. The sample lists about 150,000 clones; around 87% were seen once. Sample: CD8+ T cells sorted from blood, taken at week 0. These receptors were taken from a human donor with alopecia areata. CDR3s include the opening cysteine and the closing phenylalanine or tryptophan. Each record gives: J gene, D gene, V gene, clone size, CDR3 protein, CDR3 DNA. The D gene is left open where the match is weak. Some rows have no size entry. The others give once, few or many, or a class for an expanded clone.

j_gene: TRBJ2-3
d_gene: -
v_gene: TRBV7-9
abundance: -
CDR3aa: CASSFQSTTDTQYF
CDR3nt: TGTGCCAGCAGCTTCCAGTCCACCACAGATACGCAGTATTTT

j_gene: TRBJ2-7
d_gene: -
v_gene: TRBV15
abundance: -
CDR3aa: CATSISTGTVLGEQYF
CDR3nt: TGTGCCACCAGCATAAGCACCGGGACTGTGTTAGGCGAGCAGTACTTC

j_gene: TRBJ2-1
d_gene: -
v_gene: TRBV18
abundance: -
CDR3aa: CASSALDSTGNEQFF
CDR3nt: TGTGCCAGCTCTGCCCTTGACTCAACCGGCAATGAGCAGTTCTTC

j_gene: TRBJ2-7
d_gene: -
v_gene: TRBV6-5
abundance: -
CDR3aa: CASSYSGNYEQYF
CDR3nt: TGTGCCAGCAGTTACTCGGGCAATTACGAGCAGTACTTC

j_gene: TRBJ2-7
d_gene: -
v_gene: TRBV4-2
abundance: -
CDR3aa: CASSQAAGTDLTYEQYF
CDR3nt: TGTGCCAGCAGCCAAGCCGCCGGGACGGACCTGACCTACGAGCAGTACTTC

j_gene: TRBJ1-6
d_gene: -
v_gene: TRBV29-1
abundance: -
CDR3aa: CSVGEDSPLHF
CDR3nt: TGCAGCGTTGGGGAGGATTCACCCCTCCACTTT

j_gene: TRBJ1-1
d_gene: -
v_gene: TRBV11-2
abundance: -
CDR3aa: CASSLEGVGLTFF
CDR3nt: TGTGCCAGCAGCTTAGAGGGGGTAGGATTGACTTTCTTT

j_gene: TRBJ2-7
d_gene: TRBD1
v_gene: TRBV27
abundance: -
CDR3aa: CASSLLGQGRYEQYF
CDR3nt: TGTGCCAGCAGTTTATTGGGACAGGGCCGCTACGAGCAGTACTTC

j_gene: TRBJ2-3
d_gene: TRBD2
v_gene: TRBV7-2
abundance: -
CDR3aa: CASSLPGTTYTQYF
CDR3nt: TGTGCCAGCAGCCTTCCCGGGACTACCTATACGCAGTATTTT

j_gene: TRBJ2-1
d_gene: TRBD2
v_gene: TRBV4-1
abundance: -
CDR3aa: CASSRLAGASYNEQFF
CDR3nt: TGCGCCAGCAGCCGACTAGCGGGAGCCTCCTACAATGAGCAGTTCTTC

j_gene: TRBJ2-7
d_gene: TRBD2
v_gene: TRBV29-1
abundance: -
CDR3aa: CSVEEPGTTYEQYF
CDR3nt: TGCAGCGTTGAGGAACCCGGGACTACCTACGAGCAGTACTTC

j_gene: TRBJ1-1
d_gene: -
v_gene: TRBV27
abundance: -
CDR3aa: CASSVNLNTEAFF
CDR3nt: TGTGCCAGCAGTGTTAATCTGAACACTGAAGCTTTCTTT

j_gene: TRBJ2-1
d_gene: TRBD2
v_gene: TRBV2
abundance: -
CDR3aa: CASMGLAGGTTEQFF
CDR3nt: TGTGCCAGTATGGGACTAGCGGGGGGCACAACTGAGCAGTTCTTC

j_gene: TRBJ2-1
d_gene: -
v_gene: TRBV29-1
abundance: few
CDR3aa: CSVEDPQGPNEQFF
CDR3nt: TGCAGCGTTGAAGATCCACAAGGGCCTAATGAGCAGTTCTTC

j_gene: TRBJ2-3
d_gene: -
v_gene: TRBV5-4
abundance: -
CDR3aa: CASSHNYISTDTQYF
CDR3nt: TGTGCCAGCAGCCACAACTACATTAGCACAGATACGCAGTATTTT

j_gene: TRBJ1-1
d_gene: -
v_gene: TRBV2
abundance: -
CDR3aa: CASNPRWEGETEAFF
CDR3nt: TGTGCCAGCAACCCGCGGTGGGAGGGAGAGACTGAAGCTTTCTTT

j_gene: TRBJ2-5
d_gene: TRBD2
v_gene: TRBV15
abundance: -
CDR3aa: CATASGAQETQYF
CDR3nt: TGTGCCACAGCTAGCGGGGCCCAAGAGACCCAGTACTTC

j_gene: TRBJ2-7
d_gene: TRBD1
v_gene: TRBV29-1
abundance: -
CDR3aa: CSVVAWDRDSYEQYF
CDR3nt: TGCAGCGTTGTAGCATGGGACAGGGACTCCTACGAGCAGTACTTC

j_gene: TRBJ2-1
d_gene: TRBD2
v_gene: TRBV7-3
abundance: -
CDR3aa: CASSHWEGRDEQFF
CDR3nt: TGTGCCAGCAGCCATTGGGAGGGCCGTGATGAGCAGTTCTTC

j_gene: TRBJ1-2
d_gene: TRBD1
v_gene: TRBV9
abundance: -
CDR3aa: CASSHGTGPSQGYTF
CDR3nt: TGTGCCAGCAGCCATGGGACAGGGCCTTCGCAGGGCTACACCTTC

j_gene: TRBJ1-1
d_gene: TRBD1
v_gene: TRBV29-1
abundance: -
CDR3aa: CSVEGQGTEAFF
CDR3nt: TGCAGCGTTGAGGGACAGGGGACTGAAGCTTTCTTT

j_gene: TRBJ1-2
d_gene: -
v_gene: TRBV4-1
abundance: -
CDR3aa: CASSQDKLPIPPYGYTF
CDR3nt: TGCGCCAGCAGCCAAGATAAGTTACCCATTCCCCCGTATGGCTACACCTTC